This TCR beta chain was obtained from a study of blood T cell repertoires in COVID-19. Clones were read by immunoSEQ multiplex PCR, and TCRdb kept only the in-frame ones, dropping some. Altogether about 23,000 clones are present, about 92% being singletons, with the ten largest covering about 7.5%. CDR1 is SGDLS and CDR2 is YYNGEE in the germline V gene. The CDR3 sequence is 15 residues long. Trimming at V came to 0 bases and at J to 6 bases, leaving 5 bases not matched to a gene. This TCR derives from a human donor in a cohort sampled during active COVID-19. The sample comprised peripheral blood. The chain couples TRBV9 to TRBJ2-1, with 8 bases fitting TRBD2. CDR3 region: CASSVGSGAGNEQFF. CDR3 nucleotide sequence: TGTGCCAGCAGCGTAGGTAGCGGGGCCGGCAATGAGCAGTTCTTC.